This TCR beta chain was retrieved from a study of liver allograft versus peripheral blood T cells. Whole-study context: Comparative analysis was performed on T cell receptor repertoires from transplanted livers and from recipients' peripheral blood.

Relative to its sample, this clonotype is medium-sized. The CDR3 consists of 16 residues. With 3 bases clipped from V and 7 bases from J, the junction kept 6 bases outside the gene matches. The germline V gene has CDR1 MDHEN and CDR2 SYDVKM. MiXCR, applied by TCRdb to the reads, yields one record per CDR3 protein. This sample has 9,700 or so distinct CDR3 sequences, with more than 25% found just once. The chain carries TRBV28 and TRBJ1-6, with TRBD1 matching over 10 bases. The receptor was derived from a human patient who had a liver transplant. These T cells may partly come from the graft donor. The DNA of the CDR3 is TGTGCCAGCAGTTTCCCCTGGGACAGGGGAAATTCACCCCTCCACTTT. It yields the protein CASSFPWDRGNSPLHF.